The next 10 T cell receptor delta chains were all read from a single sample in a study of gammadelta T cells in human blood. TCRdb called clones anew from the RT-PCR reads with CATT. The sample carries about 770 delta-chain clones, about 32% recorded once. Sequencing was done on a sample of Vgamma9Vdelta2 gamma-delta T cells from infant blood. Receptors originate from a human donor.

Judged by abundance, this clone is large (0.1 to 1%). The chain recombines TRDV2 with TRDJ3, with 13 bases lining up with TRDD3. Losses at the gene ends were 3 bases for V and 2 bases for J; bases not matched to a gene: 9. The CDR3 length is 20 residues. Germline V gives CDR1 GEAIGNYY, CDR2 EKD. CDR3 sequence: CACDPTTGGYAAWDTRQMFF. Written as DNA, the CDR3 is TGTGCCTGTGACCCCACGACTGGGGGATACGCTGCCTGGGACACCCGACAGATGTTTTTC.

This clone has just a few counts. This chain uses TRDV2 with TRDJ3, with 9 bases matching TRDD3. The J gene, left out of TCRdb, was set here by checking the DNA against germline. The CDR3 spans 18 residues. Germline CDR1 GEAIGNYY, CDR2 EKD. Germline trimming cut 3 bases from V and 0 bases from J; bases unmatched to any gene: 5. The CDR3 DNA reads TGTGCCTGTGACTCCGTACTGGGGGACTCCTGGGACACCCGACAGATGTTTTTC. Protein: CACDSVLGDSWDTRQMFF.

This clone appeared a single time. A far bigger clonotype differs at one base, so this is likely a read error. The chain uses TRDV2 and TRDJ3, with TRDD3 as a possible D gene (5 bases). Because TCRdb records no J gene, it was assigned here through a match of the DNA to germline. The V gene's germline CDR1 is GEAIGNYY and CDR2 EKD. The CDR3 runs 18 residues. V was cut by 0 bases and J by 2 bases, with 13 bases left in between. CDR3 protein: CACDTVLARPWDTRQMFF. The CDR3, as DNA: TGTGCCTGTGACACCGTACTGGCCCGCCCCTGGGACACCCGACAGATGTTTTTC.

In this sample, this clone is large. The chain joins TRDV2 to TRDJ3, with 11 bases matching TRDD3. The CDR3 runs to 20 residues. Germline V gene lookup returns CDR1 GEAIGNYY and CDR2 EKD. V dropped 0 bases and J dropped 0; count of bases not matched to a gene: 6. CDR3 bases: TGTGCCTGTGACACCGCGGGTACTGGGGGATACTCCTGGGACACCCGACAGATGTTTTTC. This gives the protein CACDTAGTGGYSWDTRQMFF.

A remark on this clone: TCRdb attributes to this sequence the protein of a much larger clone, which differs from the DNA translation at residue 10; a read error is likely, and the protein displayed is translated from the DNA. The chain has TRDV2 and TRDJ3; 10 bases line up with TRDD3. TCRdb leaves out the J gene; it was filled in here by matching the DNA to germline. There are 19 residues in the CDR3. The J segment lost 0 bases and the V segment lost 0 bases, leaving 4 bases of the junction unmatched. Germline loops: CDR1 GEAIGNYY, CDR2 EKD. This chain's CDR3 is CACDTVWGICSWDTRQMFF. For the CDR3, the DNA is TGTGCCTGTGACACCGTCTGGGGGATATGCTCCTGGGACACCCGACAGATGTTTTTC.

This clone has just a few counts. A much larger clone differs from this one at a single base, so this may be a read error. The chain has TRDV2 and TRDJ3, with no clear D. The CDR3 runs 15 residues. Germline CDR1 GEAIGNYY, CDR2 EKD. The CDR3 protein is CARDRLAWDTRQMFF. The CDR3 region has the DNA TGTGCCCGTGACCGCCTAGCCTGGGACACCCGACAGATGTTTTTC.

This clone is medium-sized (0.01 to 0.1%) within its sample. The chain couples TRDV2 to TRDJ3; D is possibly TRDD3 (6 bases). The length of the CDR3 is 20 residues. Per germline, CDR1 GEAIGNYY and CDR2 EKD. Trimming took off 0 bases at V and 0 bases at J, with 17 bases between the two ends. CDR3 DNA sequence: TGTGCCTGTGACACCGCCGATTGGGGGCCGCCCTCCTGGGACACCCGACAGATGTTTTTC. Its translation: CACDTADWGPPSWDTRQMFF.

With regard to this clone: A far larger clone is off by one base, so a read error is likely. This chain uses TRDV2 with TRDJ3; maybe TRDD2 (5 bases). Matching the DNA to germline supplied the J gene, which TCRdb does not give. Germline CDR1 GEAIGNYY, CDR2 EKD. The CDR3 totals 18 residues. The CDR3 coding sequence is TGTGCCTGTGACACCGCGGGGTTCGGTTCCTGCGACACCCGACAGATGTTTTTC. Amino acid sequence: CACDTAGFGSCDTRQMFF.

This clone occurred a few times. This may arise from a read error, as a much more abundant clone is one base away. V and J are TRDV2 and TRDJ1; TRDD3 matches at 9 bases. Assignment of the J gene here rests on matching the DNA to germline, because TCRdb gives none. Trimming cost V 0 bases and J 3 bases; bases outside gene matches: 13. Looked up from germline, CDR1 is GEAIGNYY and CDR2 is EKD. This CDR3 contains 18 residues. The CDR3: CACDTARTGGHASDKLIF. CDR3 coding DNA: TGTGCCTGTGACACCGCACGGACTGGGGGACACGCCTCCGATAAACTCATCTTT.

This clone counts as large. The rearrangement uses TRDV2 and TRDJ3, with 10 bases matching TRDD3. Looked up from germline, CDR1 is GEAIGNYY and CDR2 is EKD. This CDR3 comprises 19 residues. The junction had 9 bases not matched to a gene; V was cut back by 0 bases and J by 5 bases. CDR3 sequence reads: CACDTVGSGGYRDTRQMFF. DNA of the CDR3: TGTGCCTGTGACACCGTTGGGAGTGGGGGATACCGGGACACCCGACAGATGTTTTTC.